The clone carrying this T cell receptor beta chain was found many times. Sequenced patients had shown CD8+CD57+ cell expansion by flow cytometry. Blood sampling was performed on the patients, and none of them had received therapy by then. These data belong to a study of CD8+CD57+ T cells in acquired aplastic anemia. Study summary: Roughly 3 ug was the average amount of DNA from sorted CD4+ and CD8+ cells.

Genomic DNA acted as the template from which TCR beta VDJ combination and CDR3 sequence profiling were carried out. TCRdb used MiXCR to reprocess the reads, holding one entry per CDR3 protein. The table lists about 160,000 distinct CDR3 sequences, around 52% of them singletons. V lost 4 bases to trimming and J lost 0 bases, with 14 bases between them. The germline V gene has CDR1 SGHRS and CDR2 YFSETQ. This CDR3 spans 15 amino acids. V and J are TRBV5-1 and TRBJ2-7; D may match TRBD1 or TRBD2 (5 bases each). The origin of this receptor is a human donor with aplastic anemia. The material sequenced was sorted CD4+, CD8+, or CD8+CD57+ T cells (not recorded which) from PBMCs. The CDR3 sequence: CASSELRGSSYEQYF. The CDR3 DNA sequence: TGCGCCAGCAGCGAACTTCGGGGCAGCTCCTACGAGCAGTACTTC.